This TCR beta chain came from a study of OX40 agonist ivuxolimab in advanced cancers. Study-level points and caveats: CD8+ T cells were the subset that, on average, had more expanded clones than CD4+.

Data came from immunoSEQ multiplex PCR; TCRdb stores just in-frame clones and leaves some out. The table includes approximately 80,000 clones, 85% to 90% detected once. This CDR3 is 15 amino acids long. The V end lost 0 bases, the J end lost 9 bases, and 18 bases lay between the germline ends. Germline V CDR1 and CDR2: SGHRS, YFSETQ. Of note for this clone: The target antigen is unknown.

This material consisted of CD4+ or CD8+ T cells sorted from blood, taken in a trial of the OX40 agonist ivuxolimab. J is TRBJ1-2 and V is TRBV5-1; no clear D gene. The origin of this receptor is an adult with an advanced solid tumor such as melanoma, head and neck, liver or kidney cancer. The CDR3 loop reads CASSLEGGRSMSYTF. The CDR3 DNA reads TGCGCCAGCAGCTTGGAGGGTGGCAGATCTATGAGCTACACCTTC.